These T cell receptor beta chains were read from a single sample in a study of blood T cell repertoires in COVID-19. Clones were read by immunoSEQ multiplex PCR, and TCRdb kept only the in-frame ones, dropping some. In the table there are approximately 330,000 clones, nearly 90% of which are singletons. Sequencing input: peripheral blood. These receptor sequences come from a woman aged 40-49 years with COVID-19, enrolled during active disease. The CDR3 runs from the conserved cysteine through the conserved F or W. D genes are given only for firm matches. The size of a clone is reported for some rows only, either as once, few or many, or as a class for expanded clones.

D	V	size	J	DNA	CDR3
NA	TRBV30	NA	TRBJ2-2	TGTGCCTGGAGTGTACTCAGGATAAGTGCTCTAGAGCTGTTTTTT	CAWSVLRISALELFF
NA	TRBV7-9	NA	TRBJ2-1	TGTGCCAGCAGAAACCGTCGGCGGGGAACCTACAATGAGCAGTTCTTC	CASRNRRRGTYNEQFF
NA	TRBV5-6	NA	TRBJ2-1	TGTGCCAGCAGCTCAGGGGCGACCTACAATGAGCAGTTCTTC	CASSSGATYNEQFF
TRBD2	TRBV28	NA	TRBJ2-7	TGTGCCAGCAGTGTCCCGGGACTATCATACGAGCAGTACTTC	CASSVPGLSYEQYF
NA	TRBV11-3	NA	TRBJ1-5	TGTGCCAGCAGCTCACACAGGGTATCGAGCAATCAGCCCCAGCATTTT	CASSSHRVSSNQPQHF
NA	TRBV3-1/TRBV3-2	NA	TRBJ1-3	TGTGCCAGCAGCCAAGATCACACGAGGGGAAACACCATATATTTT	CASSQDHTRGNTIYF
NA	TRBV5-8	once	TRBJ1-2	TGTGCCAGCAGCCCAGGACTGGGCTACACCTTC	CASSPGLGYTF
NA	TRBV9	NA	TRBJ2-7	TGTGCCAGCAGCCCCCAGATGGGGAGCTCCTACGAGCAGTACTTC	CASSPQMGSSYEQYF
NA	TRBV5-1	NA	TRBJ2-3	TGCGCCAGCAGCCCCCTCTCGGATACGCAGTATTTT	CASSPLSDTQYF
NA	TRBV7-2	NA	TRBJ1-3	TGTGCCAGCAGCTTAATCGGAGGGTTCTCTGGAAACACCATATATTTT	CASSLIGGFSGNTIYF
NA	TRBV6-5	NA	TRBJ2-7	TGTGCCAGCAGCCCCGGCGGGACAGCCACCTACGAGCAGTACTTC	CASSPGGTATYEQYF
TRBD2	TRBV6-4	NA	TRBJ2-1	TGTGCCAGCAGTGACTCCCCCTTAGCGGGGGGGATAGTCAATGAGCAGTTCTTC	CASSDSPLAGGIVNEQFF
TRBD1	TRBV4-3	NA	TRBJ1-6	TGCGCCAGCAGCCAAGCTGGGACAGTTAATTCACCCCTCCACTTT	CASSQAGTVNSPLHF
TRBD1	TRBV9	NA	TRBJ1-4	TGTGCCAGCAGCGGCTCTCAGGGGGCCGGTGAAAAACTGTTTTTT	CASSGSQGAGEKLFF
NA	TRBV13	few	TRBJ1-2	TGTGCCAGCAGCGCGGGACTGGCGCCTGGCTACACCTTC	CASSAGLAPGYTF
TRBD1	TRBV4-3	NA	TRBJ1-1	TGCGCCAGCAGCCTCCGGGACAGGGGGATCGGAACTGAAGCTTTCTTT	CASSLRDRGIGTEAFF
TRBD1	TRBV11-1	NA	TRBJ1-1	TGTGCCAGCAGCCCGCGGACAGGAGTGAACACTGAAGCTTTCTTT	CASSPRTGVNTEAFF
NA	TRBV7-9	NA	TRBJ2-2	TGTGCCAGCAGCTATTCGGACGACAGCGTGGGGCTGTTTTTT	CASSYSDDSVGLFF
NA	TRBV5-6	once	TRBJ1-1	TGTGCCAGCAGCCAGGGGACGTGGGGAACTGAAGCTTTCTTT	CASSQGTWGTEAFF
TRBD2	TRBV14	once	TRBJ2-7	TGTGCCAGCAGCCAAGGAACTAGCGGGGGCGACGAGCAGTACTTC	CASSQGTSGGDEQYF
TRBD2	TRBV6-5	NA	TRBJ2-7	TGTGCCAGCAGTTACGTTAGCGGGAGGACCACCTACGAGCAGTACTTC	CASSYVSGRTTYEQYF
TRBD2	TRBV6-4	NA	TRBJ2-3	TGTGCCAGCAGCGAGCTTCCCGAGCGGGGGACAGATACGCAGTATTTT	CASSELPERGTDTQYF
NA	TRBV6-5	NA	TRBJ2-5	TGTGCCAGCAGTTTCGGGGGGCGGGAGACCCAGTACTTC	CASSFGGRETQYF
NA	TRBV12-3/TRBV12-4	NA	TRBJ2-7	TGTGCCAGCAGTTTAAAGGGGCGGGAACGGCAGTACTTC	CASSLKGRERQYF
NA	TRBV3-1/TRBV3-2	NA	TRBJ1-5	TGTGCCAGCAGCTTTGAGAGTTATAGCAATCAGCCCCAGCATTTT	CASSFESYSNQPQHF
NA	TRBV9	NA	TRBJ1-1	TGTGCCAGCAGCGAGCGGGTCGGGGGCACTGAAGCTTTCTTT	CASSERVGGTEAFF
TRBD2	TRBV4-3	NA	TRBJ2-3	TGCGCCAGCAGCCGGCGACTAGCGGGGGCCCTCACAGATACGCAGTATTTT	CASSRRLAGALTDTQYF
TRBD1	TRBV19	NA	TRBJ1-2	TGTGCCAGTAGTATCATAGACAGGGGGCGAACTAACTATGGCTACACCTTC	CASSIIDRGRTNYGYTF
NA	TRBV7-2	NA	TRBJ1-5	TGTGCCAGCAGCTTCCAAGGGGTAATCAATCAGCCCCAGCATTTT	CASSFQGVINQPQHF
NA	TRBV10-3	NA	TRBJ1-3	TGTGCCATCAGTGACCTGACCCGAGGCACCATATATTTT	CAISDLTRGTIYF
TRBD2	TRBV5-1	NA	TRBJ2-1	TGCGCCAGCAGCTTGGGGGCGGGAGTAGTCGATGAGCAGTTCTTC	CASSLGAGVVDEQFF
NA	TRBV4-3	NA	TRBJ2-1	TGCGCCAGCAGCCTCGAGACGGGTTCCTACAATGAGCAGTTCTTC	CASSLETGSYNEQFF
NA	TRBV18	NA	TRBJ2-1	TGTGCCAGCTCACCGGTGGAGGGTCACGAGCAGTTCTTC	CASSPVEGHEQFF
NA	TRBV5-6	NA	TRBJ1-6	TGTGCCAGCAGTTTCGAACTCAATTCACCCCTCCACTTT	CASSFELNSPLHF
TRBD2	TRBV6-6	NA	TRBJ2-7	TGTGCCAGCACCTCGGCTAGCGGCTCCTACGAGCAGTACTTC	CASTSASGSYEQYF
TRBD1	TRBV3-1/TRBV3-2	NA	TRBJ1-6	TGTGCCAGCAGCCAAGGGACAGGGGGCGCCGGTTCACCCCTCCACTTT	CASSQGTGGAGSPLHF
TRBD1	TRBV14	NA	TRBJ2-7	TGTGCCAGCAGCCAAGTCGGGACAGGGTATATCCACGAGCAGTACTTC	CASSQVGTGYIHEQYF
NA	TRBV6-2/TRBV6-3	few	TRBJ1-2	TGTGCCAGCAGTCTACAGGGTAACTATGGCTACACCTTC	CASSLQGNYGYTF
NA	TRBV3-1/TRBV3-2	NA	TRBJ2-1	TGTGCCAGCAGCCAAGATCCCAGCGGCAATGAGCAGTTCTTC	CASSQDPSGNEQFF
NA	TRBV5-1	NA	TRBJ2-7	TGCGCCAGCAGCTTGGCTAGCGTGAGCTCCTACGAGCAGTACTTC	CASSLASVSSYEQYF
TRBD2	TRBV7-8	few	TRBJ2-7	TGTGCCAGCAGCCTCGGGACTAGCGGGAGGGCCCTCGGCGAGCAGTACTTC	CASSLGTSGRALGEQYF
TRBD1	TRBV9	NA	TRBJ2-2	TGTGCCAGCAGCGGACAGGGCTACACCGGGGAGCTGTTTTTT	CASSGQGYTGELFF